The clone carrying this T cell receptor beta chain was found a few times. Its antigen is unknown. This entry belongs to a study of beta chain features in type 1 diabetes. Points from the study as a whole: More deletions and fewer insertions at VDJ junctions were seen in type 1 diabetes patients. Moderate yet significant TCRB CDR3 shortening was seen in Type 1 diabetes patients in all four CD4+ subsets.

The CDR3 contains 14 residues. V shed 4 bases, J shed 3 bases, and the junction held 4 bases outside the gene matches. CDR1 SGHRS and CDR2 YFSETQ come from the germline V gene. As every portion of the isolated RNA was reverse transcribed, the sequencing read expressed TCRB transcripts. The table came from immunoSEQ multiplex PCR; TCRdb's copy has only in-frame clones and leaves some out. The repertoire has about 150,000 clones, more than 10% of them found once; the top ten carry 1% to 1.5%. The V gene is TRBV5-1, the J gene TRBJ2-3, with 8 bases identical to TRBD2. The receptor comes from a man aged 18-30 years with type 1 diabetes. The sample was central memory CD4+ T cells from blood. This chain's CDR3 is CASSPGLVTDTQYF. Written as DNA, the CDR3 is TGCGCCAGCAGCCCGGGACTAGTAACAGATACGCAGTATTTT. The full variable domain, in which reference TRBV5-1 and TRBJ2-3 provide the parts outside the CDR3, is KAGVTQTPRYLIKTRGQQVTLSCSPISGHRSVSWYQQTPGQGLQFLFEYFSETQRNKGNFPGRFSGRQFSNSRSEMNVSTLELGDSALYLCASSPGLVTDTQYFGPGTRLTVL.